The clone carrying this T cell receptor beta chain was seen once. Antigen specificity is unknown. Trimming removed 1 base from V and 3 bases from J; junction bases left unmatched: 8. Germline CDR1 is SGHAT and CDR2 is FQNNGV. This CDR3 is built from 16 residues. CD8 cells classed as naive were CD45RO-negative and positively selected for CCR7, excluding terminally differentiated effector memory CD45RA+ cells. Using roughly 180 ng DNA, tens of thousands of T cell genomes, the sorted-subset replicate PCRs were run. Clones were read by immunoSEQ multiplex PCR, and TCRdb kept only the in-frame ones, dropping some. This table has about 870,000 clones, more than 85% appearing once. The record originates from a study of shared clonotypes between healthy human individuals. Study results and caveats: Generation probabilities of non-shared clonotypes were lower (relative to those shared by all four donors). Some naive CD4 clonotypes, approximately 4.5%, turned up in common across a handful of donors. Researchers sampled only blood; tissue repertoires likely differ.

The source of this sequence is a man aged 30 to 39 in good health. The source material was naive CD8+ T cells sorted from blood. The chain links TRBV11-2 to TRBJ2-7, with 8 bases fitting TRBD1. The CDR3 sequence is CASSLVSGQALYEQYF. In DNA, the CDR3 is TGTGCCAGCAGCTTAGTATCGGGACAGGCCCTCTACGAGCAGTACTTC.